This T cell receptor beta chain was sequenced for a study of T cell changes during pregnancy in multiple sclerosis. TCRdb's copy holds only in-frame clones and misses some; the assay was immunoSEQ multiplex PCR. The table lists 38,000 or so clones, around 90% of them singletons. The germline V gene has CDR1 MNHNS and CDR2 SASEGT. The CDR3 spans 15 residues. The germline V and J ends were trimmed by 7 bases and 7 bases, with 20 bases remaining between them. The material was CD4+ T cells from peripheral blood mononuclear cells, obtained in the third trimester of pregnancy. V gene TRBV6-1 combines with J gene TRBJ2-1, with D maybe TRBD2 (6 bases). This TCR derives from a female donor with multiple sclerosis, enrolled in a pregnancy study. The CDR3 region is CASIASGLLVNEQFF. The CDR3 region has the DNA TGTGCCAGCATAGCATCGGGACTCCTCGTGAATGAGCAGTTCTTC.